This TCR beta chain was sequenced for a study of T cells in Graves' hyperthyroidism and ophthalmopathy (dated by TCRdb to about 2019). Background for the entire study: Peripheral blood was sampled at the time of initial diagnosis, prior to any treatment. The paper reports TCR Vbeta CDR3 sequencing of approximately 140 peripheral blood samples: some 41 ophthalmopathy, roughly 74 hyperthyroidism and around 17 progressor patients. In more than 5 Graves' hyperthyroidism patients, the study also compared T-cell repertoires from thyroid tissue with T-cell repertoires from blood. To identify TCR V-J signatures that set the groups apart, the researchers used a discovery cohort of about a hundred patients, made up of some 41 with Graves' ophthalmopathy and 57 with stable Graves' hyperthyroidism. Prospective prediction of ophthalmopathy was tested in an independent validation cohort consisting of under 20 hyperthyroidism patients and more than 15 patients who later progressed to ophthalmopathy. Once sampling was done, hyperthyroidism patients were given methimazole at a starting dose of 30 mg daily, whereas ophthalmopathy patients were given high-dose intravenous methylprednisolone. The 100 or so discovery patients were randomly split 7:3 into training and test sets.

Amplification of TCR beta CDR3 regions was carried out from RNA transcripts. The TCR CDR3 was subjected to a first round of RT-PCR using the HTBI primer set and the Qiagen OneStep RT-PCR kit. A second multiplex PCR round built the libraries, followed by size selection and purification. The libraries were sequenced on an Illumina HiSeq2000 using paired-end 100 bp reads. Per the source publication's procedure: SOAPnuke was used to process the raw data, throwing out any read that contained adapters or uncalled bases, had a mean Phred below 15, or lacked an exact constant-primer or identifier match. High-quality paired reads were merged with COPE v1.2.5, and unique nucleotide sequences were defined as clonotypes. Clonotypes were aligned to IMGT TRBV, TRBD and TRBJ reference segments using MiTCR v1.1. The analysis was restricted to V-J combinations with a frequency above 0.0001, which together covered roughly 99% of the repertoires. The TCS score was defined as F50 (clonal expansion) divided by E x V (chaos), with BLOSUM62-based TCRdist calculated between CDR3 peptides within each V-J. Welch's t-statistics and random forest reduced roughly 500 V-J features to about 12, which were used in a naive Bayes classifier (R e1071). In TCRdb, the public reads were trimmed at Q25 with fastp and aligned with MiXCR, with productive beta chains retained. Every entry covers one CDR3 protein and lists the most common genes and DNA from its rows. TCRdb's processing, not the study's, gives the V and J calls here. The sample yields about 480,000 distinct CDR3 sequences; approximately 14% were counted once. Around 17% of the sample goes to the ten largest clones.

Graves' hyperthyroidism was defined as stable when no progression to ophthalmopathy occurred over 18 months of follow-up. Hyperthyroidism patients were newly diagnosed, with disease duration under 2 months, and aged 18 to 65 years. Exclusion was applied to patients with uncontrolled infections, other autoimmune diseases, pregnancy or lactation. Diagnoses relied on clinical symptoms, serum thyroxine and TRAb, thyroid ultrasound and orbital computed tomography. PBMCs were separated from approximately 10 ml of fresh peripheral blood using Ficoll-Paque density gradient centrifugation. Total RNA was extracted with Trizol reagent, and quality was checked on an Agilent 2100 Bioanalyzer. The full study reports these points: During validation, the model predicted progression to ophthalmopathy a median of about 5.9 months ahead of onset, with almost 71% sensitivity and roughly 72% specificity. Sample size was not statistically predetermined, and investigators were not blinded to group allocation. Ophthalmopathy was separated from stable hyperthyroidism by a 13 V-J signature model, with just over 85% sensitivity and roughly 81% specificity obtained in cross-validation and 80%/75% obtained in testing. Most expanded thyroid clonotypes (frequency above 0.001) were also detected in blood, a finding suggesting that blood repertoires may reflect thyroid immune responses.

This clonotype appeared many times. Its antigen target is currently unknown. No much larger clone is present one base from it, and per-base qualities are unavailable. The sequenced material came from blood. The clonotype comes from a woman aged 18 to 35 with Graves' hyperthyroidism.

The CDR3 region reads CASSLEGGHLVYQETQYF. The DNA sequence is given as TGTGCCAGTAGTCTGGAGGGGGGACATCTTGTTTATCAAGAGACCCAGTACTTC. The V gene is TRBV19 and the J gene is TRBJ2-5; the D gene may be TRBD1 or TRBD2, since each aligns over 6 bases. The CDR3 measures 18 amino acids from cysteine to phenylalanine. Just the 54-base CDR3 DNA is kept, in frame starting at base 1. V is reduced by 5 bases and J by 2 bases, leaving a spacing of 24 bases between them. According to the germline V gene (reference sequence), CDR1 reads LNHDA and CDR2 reads SQIVND.